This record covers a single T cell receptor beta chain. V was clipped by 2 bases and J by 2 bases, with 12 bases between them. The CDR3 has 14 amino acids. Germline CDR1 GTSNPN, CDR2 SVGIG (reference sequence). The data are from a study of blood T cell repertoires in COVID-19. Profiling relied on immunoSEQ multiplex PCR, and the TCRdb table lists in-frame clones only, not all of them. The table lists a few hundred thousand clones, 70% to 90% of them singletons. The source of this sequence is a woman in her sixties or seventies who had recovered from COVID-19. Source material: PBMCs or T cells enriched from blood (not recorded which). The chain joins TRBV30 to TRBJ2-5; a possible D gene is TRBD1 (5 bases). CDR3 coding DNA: TGTGCCTGGAGTCTCTGGGGCCTACAAGAGACCCAGTACTTC. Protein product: CAWSLWGLQETQYF.